Listed here are 26 T cell receptor beta chains from one sample, sequenced in a study of T cell responses to AZD1222 COVID-19 vaccine. TCRdb's table, derived via immunoSEQ multiplex PCR, lists solely in-frame clones and lacks some. The table shows 75,000 to 100,000 clones, with around 89% occurring only once. The source was peripheral blood, collected on day 0 of AZD1222 vaccination. The receptors come from an adult in good health.

The chain is built from TRBV11-2 and TRBJ2-7; the D is unclear. V shed 0 bases and J shed 12 bases, with 9 bases lying between them. The CDR3 runs 11 residues. CDR1 SGHAT and CDR2 FQNNGV come from the germline V gene. CDR3: CASSLDGPGYF. CDR3 DNA: TGTGCCAGCAGCTTAGACGGGCCGGGGTACTTC.

The chain carries TRBV9 and TRBJ2-2; 10 nucleotides align to TRBD1. This CDR3 is built from 19 residues. Germline V CDR1 and CDR2: SGDLS, YYNGEE. V shed 0 bases and J 4 bases; nucleotides not matched to a gene: 12. CDR3 region: CASSVVPLPGQGSTGELFF. The CDR3 nucleotides read TGTGCCAGCAGCGTAGTACCCCTTCCGGGACAGGGGAGCACCGGGGAGCTGTTTTTT.

This clone turned up a few times. The rearrangement joins TRBV6-5 to TRBJ1-1; 10 bases line up with TRBD1. In germline, CDR1 is MNHEY, CDR2 SVGAGI. The CDR3 sequence is 14 residues long. V shed 6 bases, J shed 4 bases, and the junction held 5 bases outside the gene matches. The CDR3 DNA is TGTGCCAGCAGGCGACAGGGGGCGCGCACTGAAGCTTTCTTT. It is translated as CASRRQGARTEAFF.

This chain connects TRBV5-1 to TRBJ1-1; no clear D gene. CDR1 and CDR2 (germline): SGHRS, YFSETQ. This CDR3 spans 14 amino acids. Deletions cut 0 bases from V and 4 bases from J, with 10 bases between. The CDR3 sequence is CASSLGIYLTEAFF. CDR3 DNA sequence: TGCGCCAGCAGCTTGGGCATCTATCTCACTGAAGCTTTCTTT.

This clone has more than one count but fewer than ten. This rearrangement joins TRBV2 to TRBJ1-2; no clear D. CDR3 length: 11 residues. Trimming cost V 7 bases and J 8 bases, with 11 bases left between them. Per germline, CDR1 SNHLY and CDR2 FYNNEI. The CDR3 here is CASMGYRGYTF. For the CDR3, the DNA is TGTGCCAGCATGGGGTATAGGGGCTACACCTTC. Full variable domain (missing parts from reference TRBV2 and TRBJ1-2): EPEVTQTPSHQVTQMGQEVILRCVPISNHLYFYWYRQILGQKVEFLVSFYNNEISEKSEIFDDQFSVERPDGSNFTLKIRSTKLEDSAMYFCASMGYRGYTFGSGTRLTVV.

The chain links TRBV20-1 to TRBJ1-1; D possibly corresponds to TRBD1 (5 bases). Looked up from germline, CDR1 is DFQATT and CDR2 is SNEGSKA (reference sequence). The ends were cut back, 3 bases at V and 10 bases at J, with 15 bases in the middle. The CDR3 spans 12 residues. As DNA, the CDR3 is TGCAGTGCTAGTGTAGCTGGGGCTGGAGCTTTCTTT. It encodes CSASVAGAGAFF.

The chain has TRBV11-2 and TRBJ2-2; no clear D gene. The CDR3 loop spans 14 amino acids. Trimming stripped 0 bases from V and 1 base from J, with 3 bases between. Germline lookup yields CDR1 SGHAT and CDR2 FQNNGV. This CDR3 is CASSLDGNTGELFF. Written as DNA, the CDR3 is TGTGCCAGCAGCTTAGATGGGAACACCGGGGAGCTGTTTTTT. Using reference TRBV11-2 and TRBJ2-2 for the parts outside the CDR3, the full variable domain is EAGVAQSPRYKIIEKRQSVAFWCNPISGHATLYWYQQILGQGPKLLIQFQNNGVVDDSQLPKDRFSAERLKGVDSTLKIQPAKLEDSAVYLCASSLDGNTGELFFGEGSRLTVL.

The V call is TRBV21-1, the J call TRBJ1-5; the D call TRBD1 from the table was never checked on the DNA. TRBV21-1 is a pseudogene. CDR3 size: 17 residues. The CDR3 DNA reads TGTGCCAGCAGCAAAGGCAGGGGGCCGGTAACGCGACAGCCCCAGCATTTT. Amino acids: CASSKGRGPVTRQPQHF.

The CDR3 DNA reads as TGTGCCAGCAGCGTAGTAGGTCTCGCTGCCAATGAGCAGTTCTTC. Translating it yields CASSVVGLAANEQFF. V usage is TRBV9 and J usage is TRBJ2-1; D call uncertain. There are 15 residues in the CDR3. Germline V gives CDR1 SGDLS, CDR2 YYNGEE. Between the trimmed V and J ends, which lost 0 bases and 6 bases, there was a span of 13 bases.

The chain uses TRBV7-2 and TRBJ2-5, with D perhaps being TRBD1 or TRBD2 (5 bases each). CDR3 length: 17 residues. The germline V and J ends were trimmed by 0 bases and 2 bases, with 16 bases remaining between them. Germline CDR1 SGHTA, CDR2 FQGNSA. For the CDR3, the DNA is TGTGCCAGCAGCTTAGCGTTCAGGGCCAGCGGACAAGAGACCCAGTACTTC. Translating gives CASSLAFRASGQETQYF.

CDR3 nucleotides: TGTGCCAGCAGTTACTCGAGCGCGAACACTGAAGCTTTCTTT. This encodes CASSYSSANTEAFF. This chain joins TRBV6-2 or TRBV6-3 and TRBJ1-1, with unresolved D. Per germline, CDR1 MNHEY and CDR2 SVGEGT. The CDR3 spans 14 residues. The ends were cut back, 0 bases at V and 1 base at J, with 6 bases in the middle.

CDR3 sequence: CASITRKAANEKLFF. CDR3 DNA sequence: TGTGCCAGCATAACCAGGAAGGCGGCTAATGAAAAACTGTTTTTT. The chain has TRBV28 and TRBJ1-4, with unresolved D. V was pared by 7 bases and J by 3 bases, with 15 bases between. The CDR3 is 15 amino acids. Per germline, CDR1 MDHEN and CDR2 SYDVKM.

The chain recombines TRBV7-3 with TRBJ1-1, with TRBD1 matching over 11 bases. The germline V gene has CDR1 SGHTA and CDR2 FQGTGA. This CDR3 has 15 amino acids. V lost 3 bases, J lost 3 bases, and 3 bases stayed unmatched. The CDR3 loop reads CASSLGTGGYTEAFF. DNA of the CDR3: TGTGCCAGCAGCTTGGGGACAGGGGGGTACACTGAAGCTTTCTTT.

The chain has TRBV18 and TRBJ2-3, with 9 bases aligning to TRBD1. Germline CDR1 and CDR2: KGHSH and LQKENI. V lost 5 bases and J lost 6; bases outside the gene matches: 6. The CDR3 is 14 residues long. DNA for the CDR3: TGTGCCAGCTCATCGGGACAGGGTCCGGATACGCAGTATTTT. Its protein product is CASSSGQGPDTQYF.

This chain connects TRBV10-3 to TRBJ1-5, with D possibly TRBD1 on 5 matching bases. The CDR3 runs to 15 residues. The germline V gene encodes CDR1 ENHRY and CDR2 SYGVKD. Trimming cost V 0 bases and J 5 bases, with 11 bases left between them. CDR3 DNA sequence: TGTGCCATCAGTGAGTCGAGGGGTCCTGATCAGCCCCAGCATTTT. This translates into CAISESRGPDQPQHF.

This rearrangement joins TRBV27 to TRBJ1-1; perhaps TRBD1 as D (5 bases). Trimming removed 8 bases from V and 3 bases from J, with 22 bases in between. The CDR3 is 16 residues long. The V gene's germline CDR1 is MNHEY and CDR2 SMNVEV (reference sequence). CDR3: CASWAGTQIRYTEAFF. CDR3 nucleotides: TGTGCCAGCTGGGCCGGGACTCAGATTCGATACACTGAAGCTTTCTTT.

The chain uses TRBV28 and TRBJ2-2; 11 bases align to TRBD2. Looked up from germline, CDR1 is MDHEN and CDR2 is SYDVKM. The CDR3 loop spans 15 amino acids. Trimming took 7 bases from V and 8 from J; bases not matched to a gene: 9. CDR3 residues: CASTRRLAGLGELFF. As DNA, the CDR3 is TGTGCCAGCACTAGGAGACTAGCGGGATTGGGGGAGCTGTTTTTT.

The chain combines TRBV6-6 with TRBJ1-5; D unclear. V was pared by 6 bases and J by 0 bases, with 12 bases between. CDR1 and CDR2 from the germline V gene are MNHNY and SVGAGI (reference sequence). The CDR3 is 15 amino acids. CDR3: CASRAATYSNQPQHF. The CDR3 nucleotides read TGTGCCAGCAGAGCCGCAACGTATAGCAATCAGCCCCAGCATTTT.

On this clone: Other DNA variants within this sample encode the same CDR3. The chain is built from TRBV5-1 and TRBJ2-3; 11 bases match TRBD1. V lost 0 bases, J lost 6 bases, and 3 bases stayed unmatched. Germline loops: CDR1 SGHRS, CDR2 YFSETQ. The CDR3 length is 15 residues. The CDR3 DNA sequence: TGCGCCAGCAGCTTGGCGGGGACAGGGGGGGATACGCAGTATTTT. This gives the protein CASSLAGTGGDTQYF. The variable domain in full, completed from reference TRBV5-1 and TRBJ2-3, reads KAGVTQTPRYLIKTRGQQVTLSCSPISGHRSVSWYQQTPGQGLQFLFEYFSETQRNKGNFPGRFSGRQFSNSRSEMNVSTLELGDSALYLCASSLAGTGGDTQYFGPGTRLTVL.

This CDR3 reads CASSPGGGQETQYF. CDR3 sequence (DNA): TGTGCCAGCAGCCCCGGCGGGGGCCAAGAGACCCAGTACTTC. The chain links TRBV25-1 to TRBJ2-5; TRBD2 matches at 7 bases. This CDR3 is 14 amino acids long. The V gene end was trimmed by 6 bases and the J gene end by 1 base; junction bases not matched to a gene: 5. Germline CDR1 and CDR2: MGHDK and SYGVNS.

The chain joins TRBV18 to TRBJ1-1; D might be TRBD1 (5 bases). The CDR3 length is 15 residues. Per germline, CDR1 KGHSH and CDR2 LQKENI. Trimming cost V 7 bases and J 0 bases, with 15 bases left between them. CDR3 loop: CASFPGLKMNTEAFF. The CDR3 DNA reads TGTGCCAGCTTTCCGGGACTGAAGATGAACACTGAAGCTTTCTTT.

The V call is TRBV28, the J call TRBJ1-2; D is undetermined. Germline V CDR1 and CDR2: MDHEN, SYDVKM. The CDR3 runs to 13 residues. V was clipped by 5 bases and J by 3 bases, with 10 bases between them. CDR3 sequence (DNA): TGTGCCAGCAGTGACCGACCAGACTATGGCTACACCTTC. This encodes CASSDRPDYGYTF.

The V and J genes are TRBV3-1 (or the pseudogene TRBV3-2) and TRBJ1-4; no firm D call. CDR1 and CDR2 from the germline V gene are LGHDT and YNNKEL (reference sequence). This CDR3 is 12 amino acids long. Between the trimmed V and J ends, which lost 1 base and 11 bases, there was a span of 8 bases. CDR3 coding DNA: TGTGCCAGCAGCCAAGTCGACGGGAAACTGTTTTTT. It codes for CASSQVDGKLFF.

V and J are TRBV11-3 and TRBJ2-3; 8 bases match TRBD2. V lost 6 bases and J lost 1; bases outside the gene matches: 6. The CDR3 runs to 15 residues. Germline-derived CDR1 and CDR2 are SGHNT and YENEEA. DNA of the CDR3: TGTGCCAGCAGTGGGCGGGGGGTTGGCACAGATACGCAGTATTTT. It specifies CASSGRGVGTDTQYF. The whole variable domain, remainder taken from reference TRBV11-3 and TRBJ2-3, is EAGVVQSPRYKIIEKKQPVAFWCNPISGHNTLYWYLQNLGQGPELLIRYENEEAVDDSQLPKDRFSAERLKGVDSTLKIQPAELGDSAVYLCASSGRGVGTDTQYFGPGTRLTVL.

V gene TRBV21-1 combines with J gene TRBJ1-2. TRBV21-1 is a recognized pseudogene. This CDR3 comprises 14 residues. The DNA for the CDR3 is TGTGCCAGCAGCAAAGCGGAAAGGGAGTACGGCTACACCTTC. This encodes CASSKAEREYGYTF.

The rearrangement uses TRBV7-2 and TRBJ2-1; no clear D gene. V lost 0 bases, J lost 1 base, and 7 bases lay in between. CDR1 is SGHTA and CDR2 is FQGNSA in the germline V gene. The CDR3 has 15 residues. The CDR3 region has the DNA TGTGCCAGCAGCTTAGCGGGCGTATCCTACAATGAGCAGTTCTTC. It specifies CASSLAGVSYNEQFF.